This T cell receptor (beta chain) was captured in a study of blood T cell repertoires in COVID-19. Study summary: The origin of the acute and convalescent COVID-19 samples was the United States, Italy and Spain. In each case, the material was cDNA or gDNA derived from T cells, B-cell-depleted T cells, or PBMCs.

Trimming left V 2 bases short and J 4 bases short, with 8 bases between. CDR1 is MDHEN, CDR2 SYDVKM, per germline. This CDR3 comprises 13 residues. Original analysis: The assay estimated nucleated cells by amplifying reference gene primers. Libraries were prepared by immunoSEQ multiplex PCR; TCRdb keeps only in-frame clonotypes and omits some of them. That table gives V, J and clone size, and the DNA gave D and trimming. The profile shows some 90,000 clones, 80% of them singletons. This receptor was taken from a woman in her seventies with acute or convalescent COVID-19. Source material: peripheral blood. The chain employs TRBV28 and TRBJ1-1; D may be TRBD1 (6 bases). Here the CDR3 DNA reads TGTGCCAGCAGTTTAGGGACACCCACTGAAGCTTTCTTT. This translates into CASSLGTPTEAFF. Complete variable domain (other parts from reference TRBV28 and TRBJ1-1): DVKVTQSSRYLVKRTGEKVFLECVQDMDHENMFWYRQDPGLGLRLIYFSYDVKMKEKGDIPEGYSVSREKKERFSLILESASTNQTSMYLCASSLGTPTEAFFGQGTRLTVV.